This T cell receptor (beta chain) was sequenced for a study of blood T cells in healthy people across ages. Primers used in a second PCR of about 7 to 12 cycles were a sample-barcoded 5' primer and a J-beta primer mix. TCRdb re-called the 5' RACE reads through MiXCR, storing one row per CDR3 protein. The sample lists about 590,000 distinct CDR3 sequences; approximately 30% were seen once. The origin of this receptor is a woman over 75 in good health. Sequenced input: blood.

The CDR3 DNA reads as TGTGCCAGCAGTGACGGGGGATCGAAGCAGCCCCAGCATTTT. Encoded protein: CASSDGGSKQPQHF. The rearrangement links TRBV2 to TRBJ1-5; TRBD1 is a possible D gene (5 bases). The germline V gene encodes CDR1 SNHLY and CDR2 FYNNEI. This CDR3 is 14 amino acids long. Trimming left V 3 bases short and J 7 bases short, with 13 bases between.